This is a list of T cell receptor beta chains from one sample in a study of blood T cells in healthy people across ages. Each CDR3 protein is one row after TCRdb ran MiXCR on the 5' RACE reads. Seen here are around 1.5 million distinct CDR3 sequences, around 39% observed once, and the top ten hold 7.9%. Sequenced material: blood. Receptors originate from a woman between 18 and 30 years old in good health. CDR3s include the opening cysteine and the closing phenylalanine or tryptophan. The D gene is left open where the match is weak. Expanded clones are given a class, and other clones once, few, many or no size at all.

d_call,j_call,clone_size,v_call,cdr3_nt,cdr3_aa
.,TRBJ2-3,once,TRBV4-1,TGCGCCAGCAGCCAAGAGAGGGACATGAGCACAGATACGCAGTATTTT,CASSQERDMSTDTQYF
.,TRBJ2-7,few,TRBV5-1,TGCGCCAGCAGCACCCCAGACAGGACCGCGCAACGTCAATACGAGCAGTACTTC,CASSTPDRTAQRQYEQYF
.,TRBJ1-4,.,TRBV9,TGTGCCAGCAGCCCAAACCCTAATGAAAAACTGTTTTTT,CASSPNPNEKLFF
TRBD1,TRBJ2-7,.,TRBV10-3,TGTGCCATCAGTGAACCGGACAGGGCCTACGAGCAGTACTTC,CAISEPDRAYEQYF
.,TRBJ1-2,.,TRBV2,TGTGCCAGCAGTCCCGCCGGTGAGGGCTACACCTTC,CASSPAGEGYTF
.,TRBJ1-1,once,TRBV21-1,TGTGCCAGCAGGACGCGCGGGGGAGCTTTCTTT,CASRTRGGAFF
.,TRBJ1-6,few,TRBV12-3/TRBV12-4,TGTGCCAGCAGTTTGCGGCGAGGGGATTCACCCCTCCACTTT,CASSLRRGDSPLHF
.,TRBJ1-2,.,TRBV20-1,TGCAGTGCCTACCGACACTCATCTGGCTATGGCTACACCTTC,CSAYRHSSGYGYTF
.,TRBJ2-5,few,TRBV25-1,TGTGCCAGCAGTCCCCAAAAGGAAGGGGCCCATGGTGAGACCCAGTACTTC,CASSPQKEGAHGETQYF
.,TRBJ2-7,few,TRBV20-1,TGCAGTGCTAGTTGGGGTCGCGAGCAGTACTTC,CSASWGREQYF
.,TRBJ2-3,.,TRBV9,TGTGCCAGCAGCGCCCCCGTAGGGAGTAGCGTTACGCAGTATTTT,CASSAPVGSSVTQYF
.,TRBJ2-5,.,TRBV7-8,TGTGCCAGCCCTACCAGAGGGACCAACCAAGAGACCCAGTACTTC,CASPTRGTNQETQYF
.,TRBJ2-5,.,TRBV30,TGTGCCTGGGACACGAGTCTCCAAGAGACCCAGTACTTC,CAWDTSLQETQYF
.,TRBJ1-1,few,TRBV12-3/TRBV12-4,TGTGCCAGCAGTTTTATGGCGAACACTGAAGCTTTCTTT,CASSFMANTEAFF
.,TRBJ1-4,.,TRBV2,TGTGCCAGCAGCTACCCCTCAAACAGGGAGGCCAATGAAAAACTGTTTTTT,CASSYPSNREANEKLFF
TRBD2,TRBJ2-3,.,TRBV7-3,TGTGCCAGCAGCCCTCTAGCGGGGGGGGCAGATAGGCAGTATTTT,CASSPLAGGADRQYF
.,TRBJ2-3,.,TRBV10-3,TGTGCCATCGAAGGCGAAAGCACAGATACGCAGTATTTT,CAIEGESTDTQYF
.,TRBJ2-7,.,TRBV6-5,TGTGCCAGCAGTTACTTCGACCTGGGCCACAGGTCCTGGGGACAGTACTTC,CASSYFDLGHRSWGQYF
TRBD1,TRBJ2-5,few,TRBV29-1,TGCAGCGCTCTGAGGACAGGAAAAGAGACCCAGTACTTC,CSALRTGKETQYF
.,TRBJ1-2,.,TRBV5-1,TGCGCCAGCAGCTTGGATCCCAGTTACTATGGCTACACCTTC,CASSLDPSYYGYTF
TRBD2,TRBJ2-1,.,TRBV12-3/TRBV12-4,TGTGCCAGCAGGGCCGGGACTAGAGGGAATGAGCAGTTCTTC,CASRAGTRGNEQFF
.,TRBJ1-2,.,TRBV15,TGTGCCACCAGCAGCACTACTCAGGGGTATGGCTACACCTTC,CATSSTTQGYGYTF
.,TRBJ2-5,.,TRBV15,TGTGCCACCAAGCCCACAGGGAACCAAGAGACCCAGTACTTC,CATKPTGNQETQYF
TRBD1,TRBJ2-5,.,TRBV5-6,TGTGCCAGCAGCAGCCCGGGACAGGGGGTTTACAATGAGCAGTACTTC,CASSSPGQGVYNEQYF
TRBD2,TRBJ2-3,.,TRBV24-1,TGTGCCACCAGTGACGGACTAGCGGGGCCCCGTTATGGTACGCAGTATTTT,CATSDGLAGPRYGTQYF
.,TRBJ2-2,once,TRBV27,TGTGCCAGCCGTCAGGGTTTGTCCGGGGAGCTGTTTTTT,CASRQGLSGELFF
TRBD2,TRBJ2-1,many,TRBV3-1,TGTGCCAGCAGCCGTGGACTAGCGGGGTACAATGAGCAGTTCTTC,CASSRGLAGYNEQFF
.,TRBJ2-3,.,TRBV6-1,TGTGCCAGCGGTCTAGGGCCTAACACAGATACGCAGTATTTT,CASGLGPNTDTQYF
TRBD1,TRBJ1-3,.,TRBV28,TGTGCCAGCAGTTTATTTGGGACAGGGGGAAACACCATATATTTT,CASSLFGTGGNTIYF
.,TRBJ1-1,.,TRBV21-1,TGTGCCAGCAGCAAAGAGGGGAGAGGGTCTTGGAGAACTGAAGCTTTCTTT,CASSKEGRGSWRTEAFF
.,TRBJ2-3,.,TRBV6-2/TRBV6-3,TGTGCCAGCAGTTACGGCCAGGTACCTAGAACAGATACGCAGTATTTT,CASSYGQVPRTDTQYF
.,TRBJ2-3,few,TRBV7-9,TGTGCCAGCAGCTTAGGCGGAGACCGCGGGTATTTT,CASSLGGDRGYF
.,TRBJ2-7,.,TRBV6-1,TGTGCCAGCAGTGAATTGGGCAGGGGATCCTACGAGCAGTACTTC,CASSELGRGSYEQYF
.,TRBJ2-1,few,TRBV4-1,TGCGCCAGCAGCCAAGTAGGGCGGCGCGAAAATGAGCAGTTCTTC,CASSQVGRRENEQFF
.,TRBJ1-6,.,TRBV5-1,TGCGCCAGCAGCTTGGGGGACACCAATAATTCACCCCTCCACTTT,CASSLGDTNNSPLHF
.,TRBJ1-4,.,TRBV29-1,TGCAGCGTTGAACCAGGCCAGGGAGGAGAAAAACTGTTTTTT,CSVEPGQGGEKLFF
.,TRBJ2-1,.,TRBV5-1,TGCGCCAGCAGCGTGGAGACCCTCGGGGGTGAGCAGTTCTTC,CASSVETLGGEQFF
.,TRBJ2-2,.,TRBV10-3,TGTGCCATCAGTGAGTACACCGGGGAGCTGTTTTTT,CAISEYTGELFF
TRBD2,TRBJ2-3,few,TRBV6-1,TGTGCCAGCCGTACACCGACTAGCGGGAGGAGCACAGATACGCAGTATTTT,CASRTPTSGRSTDTQYF